This entry lists 15 T cell receptor beta chains sequenced from one sample in a study of OX40 agonist ivuxolimab in advanced cancers. Assay used: immunoSEQ multiplex PCR; TCRdb lists only in-frame clones, some missing. The data hold about 32,000 clones, with just under 90% observed a single time. The specimen comprised CD4+ or CD8+ T cells sorted from blood, sampled in a trial of the OX40 agonist ivuxolimab. The receptors stem from an adult with an advanced solid tumor such as melanoma, head and neck, liver or kidney cancer.

V and J are TRBV30 and TRBJ1-5, with D uncertain. The CDR3 spans 12 residues. Trimming removed 5 bases from V and 5 bases from J, with 10 bases in between. The germline V gene has CDR1 GTSNPN and CDR2 SVGIG (reference sequence). The CDR3: CAWQARDQPQHF. CDR3 nucleotide sequence: TGTGCCTGGCAAGCCCGCGATCAGCCCCAGCATTTT.

This chain joins TRBV11-2 and TRBJ2-1; 13 bases map to TRBD2. The CDR3 runs 18 residues. V trimming: 4 bases; J trimming: 4 bases; junction bases outside the gene matches: 10. CDR1 is SGHAT and CDR2 is FQNNGV in the germline V gene. CDR3 sequence (DNA): TGTGCCAGCAGCTCCGGGACTAGCGGGATATTCCCTTACAATGAGCAGTTCTTC. This sequence encodes CASSSGTSGIFPYNEQFF.

The chain recombines TRBV7-3 with TRBJ2-7, with 11 nucleotides matching TRBD1. V lost 5 bases and J lost 7; bases outside the gene matches: 4. The CDR3 is 13 residues long. The V gene's germline CDR1 is SGHTA and CDR2 FQGTGA. CDR3 sequence (DNA): TGTGCCAGCAGCAGGACAGGGGGCGGGGAGCAGTACTTC. The encoded protein is CASSRTGGGEQYF.

This chain uses TRBV28 with TRBJ2-2; D gene unclear. The CDR3 is 15 amino acids. Trimming left V 7 bases short and J 5 bases short, with 17 bases between. CDR1 and CDR2 (germline): MDHEN, SYDVKM. The CDR3 DNA sequence: TGTGCCAGCACTTCGAAGAAAGTATTGACCGGGGAGCTGTTTTTT. Translating it yields CASTSKKVLTGELFF.

This chain connects TRBV10-2 to TRBJ2-7; D remains unclear. Per the germline V gene, CDR1 is WSHSY and CDR2 is SAAADI. V was clipped by 7 bases and J by 0 bases, with 13 bases between them. The CDR3 extends over 14 amino acids. The CDR3 DNA follows: TGCGCCAGCACCCTCCCCGGGTTCTCCTACGAGCAGTACTTC. Protein sequence: CASTLPGFSYEQYF.

This clone has just a few counts. V usage is TRBV9 and J usage is TRBJ1-2, with D unclear. Trimming left V 7 bases short and J 2 bases short, with 6 bases between. Germline V gives CDR1 SGDLS, CDR2 YYNGEE. The CDR3 covers 11 residues. For the CDR3, the DNA is TGTGCCAGCGAGGGAAACTATGGCTACACCTTC. Translating it yields CASEGNYGYTF. The complete variable domain, with remaining parts taken from reference TRBV9 and TRBJ1-2, reads DSGVTQTPKHLITATGQRVTLRCSPRSGDLSVYWYQQSLDQGLQFLIQYYNGEERAKGNILERFSAQQFPDLHSELNLSSLELGDSALYFCASEGNYGYTFGSGTRLTVV.

The V call is TRBV6-5, the J call TRBJ2-5; D tentatively reads TRBD1 or TRBD2 (5 bases each). V was clipped by 4 bases and J by 5 bases, with 5 bases between them. The CDR3 covers 11 residues. Germline loops: CDR1 MNHEY, CDR2 SVGAGI. CDR3 amino acids: CASSWGETQYF. The CDR3 nucleotides are TGTGCCAGCAGTTGGGGGGAGACCCAGTACTTC.

CDR3 region: CASSTGLVSNQPQHF. CDR3 DNA sequence: TGTGCCAGCAGCACCGGGCTGGTTAGCAATCAGCCCCAGCATTTT. The rearrangement joins TRBV28 to TRBJ1-5; D not certain. The CDR3 length is 15 residues. Trimming stripped 6 bases from V and 0 bases from J, with 12 bases between. Germline V CDR1 and CDR2: MDHEN, SYDVKM.

The chain couples TRBV6-5 to TRBJ2-5; possibly TRBD1 for D (6 bases). The germline gives CDR1 MNHEY, CDR2 SVGAGI. This CDR3 comprises 14 residues. V was pared by 1 base and J by 4 bases, with 10 bases between. The DNA of the CDR3 is TGTGCCAGCAGTTACTATACAGGGTTAGAGACCCAGTACTTC. This codes for CASSYYTGLETQYF.

The V gene is TRBV9, the J gene TRBJ1-4; a weak D match, TRBD1 (6 bases). This CDR3 comprises 13 residues. CDR1 and CDR2 from the germline V gene are SGDLS and YYNGEE. With 5 bases removed from V and 3 bases from J, the gap between germline ends came to 8 bases. The CDR3 sequence: CASRRGANEKLFF. CDR3 coding DNA: TGTGCCAGCAGGAGGGGGGCTAATGAAAAACTGTTTTTT.

This clone was observed once. The V gene is TRBV25-1, the J gene TRBJ1-1; D is ambiguous. The CDR3 runs to 11 residues. Germline loops: CDR1 MGHDK, CDR2 SYGVNS. The V gene lost 7 bases and the J gene lost 4 bases, with 7 bases spanning the gap. The CDR3 sequence is CASTRATEAFF. As DNA, the CDR3 is TGTGCCAGCACTAGGGCCACTGAAGCTTTCTTT.

V and J are TRBV7-9 and TRBJ2-2, with TRBD1 matching over 8 bases. Per germline, CDR1 SEHNR and CDR2 FQNEAQ (reference sequence). Germline trimming cut 4 bases from V and 1 base from J; bases unmatched to any gene: 5. CDR3 length: 16 residues. This chain's CDR3 is CASSSQGAMNTGELFF. The DNA for the CDR3 is TGTGCCAGCAGCTCCCAGGGGGCTATGAACACCGGGGAGCTGTTTTTT.

The rearrangement joins TRBV15 to TRBJ1-4, with TRBD1 matching 8 bases. This CDR3 is 16 amino acids long. The trim removed 3 bases at V and 4 bases at J, leaving 7 bases unmatched. The germline gives CDR1 LNHNV, CDR2 YYDKDF (reference sequence). CDR3 in DNA: TGTGCCACCAGCAGGGATGGACAGGGAGTTAATGAAAAACTGTTTTTT. It yields the protein CATSRDGQGVNEKLFF.

The V and J genes are TRBV7-3 and TRBJ2-7; tentatively, D is TRBD1 (6 bases). Trimming pared 5 bases from V and 5 bases from J, leaving 10 bases between. Germline V gives CDR1 SGHTA, CDR2 FQGTGA. The CDR3 is 12 amino acids. CDR3: CASSPGTNEQYF. CDR3 sequence (DNA): TGTGCCAGCAGCCCGGGGACAAACGAGCAGTACTTC. The whole variable domain, filled in from reference TRBV7-3 and TRBJ2-7, reads GAGVSQTPSNKVTEKGKYVELRCDPISGHTALYWYRQSLGQGPEFLIYFQGTGAADDSGLPNDRFFAVRPEGSVSTLKIQRTERGDSAVYLCASSPGTNEQYFGPGTRLTVT.

CDR3 residues: CATSGYTSTEAFF. The CDR3 DNA reads as TGCGCCACCTCAGGGTATACGAGCACTGAAGCTTTCTTT. The chain joins TRBV10-2 to TRBJ1-1, with D possibly TRBD1 on 5 matching bases. This CDR3 is 13 amino acids long. V shed 10 bases and J shed 4 bases, with 16 bases lying between them. From germline, CDR1 is WSHSY and CDR2 SAAADI.